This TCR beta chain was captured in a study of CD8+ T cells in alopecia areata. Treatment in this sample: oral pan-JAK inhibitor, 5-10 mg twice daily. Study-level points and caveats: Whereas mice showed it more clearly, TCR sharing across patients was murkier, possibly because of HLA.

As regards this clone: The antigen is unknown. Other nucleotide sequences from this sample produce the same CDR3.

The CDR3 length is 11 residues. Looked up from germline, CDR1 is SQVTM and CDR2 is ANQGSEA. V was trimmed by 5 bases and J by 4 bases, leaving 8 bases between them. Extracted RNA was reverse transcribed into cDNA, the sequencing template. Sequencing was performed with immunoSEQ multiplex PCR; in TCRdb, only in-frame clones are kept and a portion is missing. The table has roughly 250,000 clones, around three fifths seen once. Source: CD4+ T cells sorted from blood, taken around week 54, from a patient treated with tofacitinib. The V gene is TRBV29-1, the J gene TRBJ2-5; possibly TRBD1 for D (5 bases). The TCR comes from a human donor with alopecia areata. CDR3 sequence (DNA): TGCAGCGTTTTAAGGGGAGAGACCCAGTACTTC. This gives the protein CSVLRGETQYF.